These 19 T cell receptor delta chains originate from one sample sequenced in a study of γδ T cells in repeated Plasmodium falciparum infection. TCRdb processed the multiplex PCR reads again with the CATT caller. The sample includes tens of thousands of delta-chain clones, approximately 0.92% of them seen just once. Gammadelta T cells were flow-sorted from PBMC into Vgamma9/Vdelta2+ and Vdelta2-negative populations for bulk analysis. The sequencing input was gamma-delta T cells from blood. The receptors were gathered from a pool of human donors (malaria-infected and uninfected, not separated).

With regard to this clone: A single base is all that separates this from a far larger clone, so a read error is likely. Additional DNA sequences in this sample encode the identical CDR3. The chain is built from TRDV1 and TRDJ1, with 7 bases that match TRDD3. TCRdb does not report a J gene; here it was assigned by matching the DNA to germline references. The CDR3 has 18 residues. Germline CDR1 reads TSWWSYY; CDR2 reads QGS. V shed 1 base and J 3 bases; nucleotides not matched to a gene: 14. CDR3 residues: CALGERRLGAPKSDKLIF. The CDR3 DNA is TGTGCTCTTGGGGAACGCCGCCTGGGGGCTCCCAAGTCCGATAAACTCATCTTT.

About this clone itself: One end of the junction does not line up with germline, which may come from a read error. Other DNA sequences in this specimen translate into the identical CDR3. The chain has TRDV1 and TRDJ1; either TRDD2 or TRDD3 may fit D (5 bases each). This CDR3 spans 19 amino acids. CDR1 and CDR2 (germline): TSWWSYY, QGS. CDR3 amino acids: CALGEPSDRLYPYTDKLIF. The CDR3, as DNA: TGCGCTCTTGGGGAACCCTCGGACAGGCTTTACCCCTACACCGATAAACTCATCTTC.

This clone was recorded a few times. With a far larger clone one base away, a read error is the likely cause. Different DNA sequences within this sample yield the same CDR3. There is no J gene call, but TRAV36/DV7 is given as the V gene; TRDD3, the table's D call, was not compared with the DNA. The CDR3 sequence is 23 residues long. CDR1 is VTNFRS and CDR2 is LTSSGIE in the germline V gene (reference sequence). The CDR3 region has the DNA TGTGCTGTGGAAGGGTTTGCGCGACGAAACTACTGGGGGATACTTAGGTACACCGATAAACTAATCTTT. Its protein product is CAVEGFARRNYWGILRYTDKLIF.

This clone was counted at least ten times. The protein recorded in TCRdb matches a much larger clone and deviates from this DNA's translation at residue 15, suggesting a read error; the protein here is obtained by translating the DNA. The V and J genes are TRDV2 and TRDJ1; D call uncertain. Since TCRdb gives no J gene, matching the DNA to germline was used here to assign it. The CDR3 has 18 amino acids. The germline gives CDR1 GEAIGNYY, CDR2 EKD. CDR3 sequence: CACDTKYYQPMYTDELIF. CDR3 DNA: TGTGCCTGTGACACGAAGTACTACCAGCCGATGTACACCGATGAACTCATCTTT.

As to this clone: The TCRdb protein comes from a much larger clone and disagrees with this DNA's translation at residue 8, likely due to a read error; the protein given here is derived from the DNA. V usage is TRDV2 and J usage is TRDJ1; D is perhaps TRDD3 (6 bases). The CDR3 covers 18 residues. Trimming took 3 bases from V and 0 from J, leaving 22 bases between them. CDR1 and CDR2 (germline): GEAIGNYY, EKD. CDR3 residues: CACDPLLEDTGYTDKLIF. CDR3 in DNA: TGTGCCTGTGACCCCCTACTGGAGGATACAGGGTACACCGATAAACTCATCTTT.

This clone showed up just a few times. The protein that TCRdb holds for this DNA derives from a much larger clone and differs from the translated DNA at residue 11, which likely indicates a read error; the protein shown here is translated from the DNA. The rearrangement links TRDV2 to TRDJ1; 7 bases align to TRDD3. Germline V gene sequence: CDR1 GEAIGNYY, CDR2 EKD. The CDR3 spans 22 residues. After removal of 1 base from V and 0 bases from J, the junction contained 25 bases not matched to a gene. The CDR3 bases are TGTGCCTGTGACACAAAGCGGATGCTACTGAGGGATACAGGCCCCTACACCGATAAACTCATCTTT. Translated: CACDTKRMLLRDTGPYTDKLIF.

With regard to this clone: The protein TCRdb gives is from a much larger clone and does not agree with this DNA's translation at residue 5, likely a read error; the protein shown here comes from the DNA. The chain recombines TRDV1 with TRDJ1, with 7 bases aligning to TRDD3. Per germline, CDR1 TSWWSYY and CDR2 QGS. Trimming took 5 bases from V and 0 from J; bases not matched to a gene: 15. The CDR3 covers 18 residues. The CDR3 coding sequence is TGTGCTCTTGGGAATCTTCGCCCAATCTGGGGGTACACCGATAAACTCATCTTT. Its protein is CALGNLRPIWGYTDKLIF.

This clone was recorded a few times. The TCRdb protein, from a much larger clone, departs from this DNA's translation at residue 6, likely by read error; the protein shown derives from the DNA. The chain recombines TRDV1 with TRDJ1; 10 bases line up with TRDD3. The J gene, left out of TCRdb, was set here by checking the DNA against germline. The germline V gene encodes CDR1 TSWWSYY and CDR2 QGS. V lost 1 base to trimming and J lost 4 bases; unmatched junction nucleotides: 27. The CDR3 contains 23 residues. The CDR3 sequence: CALGEPEYWGIYKGPPGGDKLIF. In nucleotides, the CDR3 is TGTGCTCTTGGGGAACCTGAGTACTGGGGGATCTATAAGGGTCCTCCTGGCGGCGATAAACTCATCTTT.

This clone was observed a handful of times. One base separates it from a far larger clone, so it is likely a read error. CDR3 DNA sequence: TGTGCTCTTGGGAAATTCCCTTCCTACTGGGTACTGAAATTTACCACCGATAAACTCATCTTT. Translating gives CALGKFPSYWVLKFTTDKLIF. The chain combines TRDV1 with TRDJ1; 9 nucleotides align to TRDD2. The junction had 23 bases not matched to a gene; V was cut back by 5 bases and J by 1 base. The length of the CDR3 is 21 residues. CDR1 TSWWSYY and CDR2 QGS come from the germline V gene.

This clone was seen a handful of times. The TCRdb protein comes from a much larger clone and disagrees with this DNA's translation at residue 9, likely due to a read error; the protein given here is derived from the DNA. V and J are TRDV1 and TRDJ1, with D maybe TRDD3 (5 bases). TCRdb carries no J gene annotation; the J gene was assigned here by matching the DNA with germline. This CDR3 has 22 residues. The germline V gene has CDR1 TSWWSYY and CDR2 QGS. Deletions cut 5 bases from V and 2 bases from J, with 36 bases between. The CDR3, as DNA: TGTGCTCTTGGGCAAAGCTTACTACCCAGGAGCCACCTATACTGGAAAACCGATAAACTCATCTTT. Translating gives CALGQSLLPRSHLYWKTDKLIF.

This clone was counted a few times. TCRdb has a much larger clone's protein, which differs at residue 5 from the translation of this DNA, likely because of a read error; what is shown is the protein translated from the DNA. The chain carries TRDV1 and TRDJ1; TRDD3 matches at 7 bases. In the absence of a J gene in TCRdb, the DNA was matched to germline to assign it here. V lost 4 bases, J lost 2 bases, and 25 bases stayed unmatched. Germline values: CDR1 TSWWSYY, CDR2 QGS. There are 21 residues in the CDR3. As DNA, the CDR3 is TGTGCTCTTGGGGGACTATTACTGTCGAGCGGGGGAACCTGGGGGACCGATAAACTCATCTTT. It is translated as CALGGLLLSSGGTWGTDKLIF.

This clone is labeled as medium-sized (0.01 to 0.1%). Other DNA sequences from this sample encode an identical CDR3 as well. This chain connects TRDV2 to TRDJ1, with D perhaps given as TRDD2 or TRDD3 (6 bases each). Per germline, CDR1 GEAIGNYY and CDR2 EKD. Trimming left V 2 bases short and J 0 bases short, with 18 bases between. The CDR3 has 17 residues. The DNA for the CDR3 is TGTGCCTGTGACAGTCCTACAGGAGTGGGGGACACCGATAAACTCATCTTT. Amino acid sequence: CACDSPTGVGDTDKLIF.

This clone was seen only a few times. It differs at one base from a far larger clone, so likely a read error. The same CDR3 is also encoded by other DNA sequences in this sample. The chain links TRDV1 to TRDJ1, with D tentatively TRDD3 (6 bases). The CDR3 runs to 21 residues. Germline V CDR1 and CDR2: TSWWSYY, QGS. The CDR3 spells CALGELVPLGSSSQCTDKLIF. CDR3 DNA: TGTGCCCTTGGGGAACTAGTACCTCTGGGGTCCTCCAGTCAATGCACCGATAAACTCATCTTT.

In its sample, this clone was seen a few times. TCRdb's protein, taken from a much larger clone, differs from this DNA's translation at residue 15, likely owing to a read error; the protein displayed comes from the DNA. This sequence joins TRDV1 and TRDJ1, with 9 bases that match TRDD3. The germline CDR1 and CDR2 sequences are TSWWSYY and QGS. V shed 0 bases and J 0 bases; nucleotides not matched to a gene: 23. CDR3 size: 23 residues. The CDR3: CALGELRHSFPYWGTLHTDKLIF. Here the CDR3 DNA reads TGTGCTCTTGGGGAACTGCGGCATTCCTTTCCTTACTGGGGGACACTTCACACCGATAAACTCATCTTT.

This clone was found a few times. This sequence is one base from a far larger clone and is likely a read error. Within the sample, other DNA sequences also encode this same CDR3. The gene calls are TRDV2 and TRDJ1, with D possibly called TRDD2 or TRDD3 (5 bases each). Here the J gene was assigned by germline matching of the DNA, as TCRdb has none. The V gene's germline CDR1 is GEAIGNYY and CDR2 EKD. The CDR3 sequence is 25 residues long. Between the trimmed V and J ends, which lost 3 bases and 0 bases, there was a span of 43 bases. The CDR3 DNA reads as TGTGCCTGTGACTACTTCCGATATACGCGGTCCCCAGAGGTCCGGCCCCTTCAGTACACCGATAAACTCATCTTT. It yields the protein CACDYFRYTRSPEVRPLQYTDKLIF.

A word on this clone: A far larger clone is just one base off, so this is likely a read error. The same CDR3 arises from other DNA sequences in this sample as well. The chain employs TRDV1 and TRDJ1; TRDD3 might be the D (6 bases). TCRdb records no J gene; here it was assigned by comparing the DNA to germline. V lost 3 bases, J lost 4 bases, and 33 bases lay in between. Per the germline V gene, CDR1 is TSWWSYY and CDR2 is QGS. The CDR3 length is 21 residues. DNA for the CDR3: TGTGCTCTTGGGGAGGTATTCCTGCCCTCAACGCTGGGGATCAATAGCGATAAACTCATCTTT. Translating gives CALGEVFLPSTLGINSDKLIF.

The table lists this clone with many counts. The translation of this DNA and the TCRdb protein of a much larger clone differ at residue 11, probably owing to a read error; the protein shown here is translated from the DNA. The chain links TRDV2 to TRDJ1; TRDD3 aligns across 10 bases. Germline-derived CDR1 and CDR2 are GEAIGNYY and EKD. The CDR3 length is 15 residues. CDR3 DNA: TGTGCCTGTGACAATCTGGGGGATAAGACCGGTAAACTCATCTTT. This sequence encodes CACDNLGDKTGKLIF.

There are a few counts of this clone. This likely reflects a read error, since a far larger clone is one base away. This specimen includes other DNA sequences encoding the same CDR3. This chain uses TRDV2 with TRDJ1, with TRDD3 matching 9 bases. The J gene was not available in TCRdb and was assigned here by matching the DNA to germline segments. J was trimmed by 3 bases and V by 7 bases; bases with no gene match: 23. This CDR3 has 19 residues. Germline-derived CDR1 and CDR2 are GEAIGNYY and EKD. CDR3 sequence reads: CACDEVMILGDKGADKLIF. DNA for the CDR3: TGTGCCTGCGACGAGGTGATGATACTGGGGGACAAGGGTGCCGATAAACTCATCTTT.

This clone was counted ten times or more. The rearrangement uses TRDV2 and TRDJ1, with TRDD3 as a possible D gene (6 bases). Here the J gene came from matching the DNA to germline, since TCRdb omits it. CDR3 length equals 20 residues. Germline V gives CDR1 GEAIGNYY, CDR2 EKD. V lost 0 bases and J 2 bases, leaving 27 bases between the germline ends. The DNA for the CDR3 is TGTGCCTGTGACACCGTTTTAGATGGGGGGCGCCGCCAAAGGACCGATAAACTCATCTTT. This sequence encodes CACDTVLDGGRRQRTDKLIF.